This T cell receptor (beta chain) was observed in a study of T cell repertoires in cytomegalovirus infection. Study overall: The public TCR beta signatures pointed to both CMV infection and matching HLA type. Study-wide results and limits: Clonotype analysis showed dominance of the ex vivo response by HLA-C-restricted CMV-specific TCR beta clonotypes.

This clonotype was seen many times. Its antigen remains unidentified. TCRdb recomputed calls from the reads with MiXCR, one row per CDR3 protein. The sample lists 300,000 or so distinct CDR3 sequences; about 8.8% were seen once. This sequence originates from a human donor in good health (CMV status not recorded). Some clones in this sample may be carry-over from other donors' samples. The sequencing input was PBMCs.

This CDR3 is CASSSRGTSTDTQYF. CDR3 DNA: TGTGCCAGCAGCTCCAGGGGGACTAGCACAGATACGCAGTATTTT. The chain combines TRBV7-2 with TRBJ2-3; perhaps TRBD1 as D (7 bases). The V end was cut by 4 bases, the J end by 0 bases, with 11 bases between. The CDR3 runs 15 residues. Germline lookup yields CDR1 SGHTA and CDR2 FQGNSA.